These T cell receptor beta chains were read from a single sample in a study of blood T cell repertoires in COVID-19. Assay used: immunoSEQ multiplex PCR; TCRdb lists only in-frame clones, some missing. In the table there are 13,000 or so clones, about three quarters of which are singletons. Sequenced material: peripheral blood. The receptor set was obtained from an elderly woman with acute or convalescent COVID-19. The CDR3 runs from the conserved cysteine through the conserved F or W. A D gene is named only where the DNA matches it firmly. The size field is filled for only some rows; it gives once, few, many or a size class.

d_gene	abundance	j_gene	v_gene	len	CDR3nt	CDR3aa
TRBD1	NA	TRBJ1-1	TRBV9	14	TGTGCCAGCAGCGTAGCCGGGACAGGGGAAGGAGCTTTCTTT	CASSVAGTGEGAFF
TRBD1	NA	TRBJ2-7	TRBV5-1	15	TGCGCCAGCAGCCCCGAGGGGACAGGGCGCTACGAGCAGTACTTC	CASSPEGTGRYEQYF
TRBD1	NA	TRBJ1-2	TRBV3-1/TRBV3-2	15	TGTGCCAGCAGCCAAGATGGACAGGGGAGGTATGGCTACACCTTC	CASSQDGQGRYGYTF
NA	NA	TRBJ1-4	TRBV19	14	TGTGCCAGTAGTTCAACAGGGTCACCTGAAAAACTGTTTTTT	CASSSTGSPEKLFF
TRBD1	NA	TRBJ1-1	TRBV18	14	TGTGCCAGCTCACCAAACAGGGGTGACACTGAAGCTTTCTTT	CASSPNRGDTEAFF
NA	NA	TRBJ1-2	TRBV28	14	TGTGCCAGCAGTCTGTCTACAGCAAACTATGGCTACACCTTC	CASSLSTANYGYTF
NA	few	TRBJ2-2	TRBV7-2	14	TGTGCCAGCAGCGCCGACCCAGGGACCGGGGAGCTGTTTTTT	CASSADPGTGELFF
NA	few	TRBJ1-5	TRBV5-5	15	TGTGCCAGCAGCCCGCGGCCCCTGGACAATCAGCCCCAGCATTTT	CASSPRPLDNQPQHF
NA	NA	TRBJ1-2	TRBV3-1/TRBV3-2	15	TGTGCCAGCAGCCAAGACCTTTCCCACACCGGGGGCTACACCTTC	CASSQDLSHTGGYTF
TRBD1	NA	TRBJ2-3	TRBV2	15	TGTGCCAGCAGCGGGGGACAGGGGGCGCGGGATACGCAGTATTTT	CASSGGQGARDTQYF
NA	NA	TRBJ1-2	TRBV5-4	15	TGTGCCAGCAGCCCTATGGTTACAGAATCTTATGGCTACACCTTC	CASSPMVTESYGYTF
TRBD2	NA	TRBJ2-2	TRBV6-2/TRBV6-3	19	TGTGCCAGCAGTTATCTTGGACTAGCGATTATGAAGAACACCGGGGAGCTGTTTTTT	CASSYLGLAIMKNTGELFF
NA	NA	TRBJ1-2	TRBV12-2	13	TGTGCAAGTCGGTATAGTCGGGACTATGGCTACACCTTC	CASRYSRDYGYTF
TRBD2	medium-sized	TRBJ2-7	TRBV2	14	TGTGCCAGCAGCACTAGCGGGGTCTCCTACGAGCAGTACTTC	CASSTSGVSYEQYF
TRBD1	NA	TRBJ2-7	TRBV7-9	16	TGTGCCAGCAGCCCTCCAGGGGGCCGCGACTCCTACGAGCAGTACTTC	CASSPPGGRDSYEQYF
TRBD2	NA	TRBJ2-5	TRBV7-9	15	TGTGCCAGCAGCCTTTCGACTAGCGGGCAAGAGACCCAGTACTTC	CASSLSTSGQETQYF
TRBD1	NA	TRBJ2-7	TRBV10-3	13	TGTGCCATCAAAAGGACAGGGGGCTACGAGCAGTACTTC	CAIKRTGGYEQYF
NA	NA	TRBJ1-5	TRBV21-1	16	TGTGCCAGCAGCAAAGCGGCGGCAGAGATTTATCAGCCCCAGCATTTT	CASSKAAAEIYQPQHF
TRBD1	NA	TRBJ1-4	TRBV10-2	14	TGCGCCAGCAGGATGGACAGGGGGGTTGAAAAACTGTTTTTT	CASRMDRGVEKLFF
NA	NA	TRBJ1-6	TRBV7-2	13	TGTGCCAGCACCCTTCTGGGCAATTCACCCCTCCACTTT	CASTLLGNSPLHF
TRBD2	few	TRBJ2-7	TRBV19	15	TGTGCCAGTACGCGGGGGGGATCCATCCATTACGAGCAGTACTTC	CASTRGGSIHYEQYF
TRBD2	NA	TRBJ2-3	TRBV7-2	17	TGTGCCAGCAGCCCTCTGGGACTAGGGGCCTTCACAGATACGCAGTATTTT	CASSPLGLGAFTDTQYF
NA	NA	TRBJ1-2	TRBV12-3/TRBV12-4	12	TGTGCCAGCAGTTTAGAACAATATGGCTACACCTTC	CASSLEQYGYTF
TRBD2	NA	TRBJ2-3	TRBV7-9	14	TGTGCCAGCAGCCCGCGGGGGAACACAGATACGCAGTATTTT	CASSPRGNTDTQYF
NA	NA	TRBJ1-6	TRBV27	12	TGTGCCAGCAGTTTGGGGCGATCACCCCTCCACTTT	CASSLGRSPLHF
NA	few	TRBJ1-5	TRBV27	12	TGTGCCAGCAGTCCTACCGCCTGGCCCCAGCATTTT	CASSPTAWPQHF
NA	NA	TRBJ2-3	TRBV14	14	TGTGCCAGCAGCCATTTACTTTACACAGATACGCAGTATTTT	CASSHLLYTDTQYF
NA	NA	TRBJ2-7	TRBV27	15	TGTGCCAGCAGTCCCGCCGCGGGATTTCGCTACGAGCAGTACTTC	CASSPAAGFRYEQYF
NA	NA	TRBJ1-2	TRBV19	13	TGTGCCAGTAGTATCGACAGGATCTCTGGCTACACCTTC	CASSIDRISGYTF
NA	NA	TRBJ1-5	TRBV3-1/TRBV3-2	12	TGTGCCAGCAGCCAGGAGGGGCAGCCCCAGCATTTT	CASSQEGQPQHF
NA	NA	TRBJ1-5	TRBV4-1	15	TGCGCCAGCAGCCAAAGGGAGGCGATGGATCAGCCCCAGCATTTT	CASSQREAMDQPQHF
TRBD1	NA	TRBJ1-1	TRBV7-9	16	TGTGCCAGCAGCCCAAACAGGGGAGTCGGGTACACTGAAGCTTTCTTT	CASSPNRGVGYTEAFF
NA	once	TRBJ2-5	TRBV9	15	TGTGCCAGCAGCGTGACGCAGGGTATAGGAGAGACCCAGTACTTC	CASSVTQGIGETQYF
NA	NA	TRBJ1-2	TRBV3-1/TRBV3-2	15	TGTGCCAGCAGCCAAGAAGGAGGGCAGTACTATGGCTACACCTTC	CASSQEGGQYYGYTF
NA	NA	TRBJ2-5	TRBV7-7	13	TGTGCCAGCAGGGAGGGGGCAGGGGAGACCCAGTACTTC	CASREGAGETQYF
TRBD2	NA	TRBJ2-3	TRBV7-2	16	TGTGCCAGCAGCTTAAAGCGGGGGGGCCTCGCAGATACGCAGTATTTT	CASSLKRGGLADTQYF
NA	few	TRBJ2-7	TRBV18	16	TGTGCCAGCTCAAGTTATAGTCAGGGGAAGACGGCCGAGCAGTACTTC	CASSSYSQGKTAEQYF
TRBD1	NA	TRBJ1-1	TRBV6-1	14	TGTGCCAGCAGTGAGTTTACAGGGGAAACTGAAGCTTTCTTT	CASSEFTGETEAFF
TRBD1	once	TRBJ2-7	TRBV6-5	15	TGTGCCAGCAGCTCCCCGGGACAGCTCCGCTACGAGCAGTACTTC	CASSSPGQLRYEQYF
TRBD1	NA	TRBJ2-5	TRBV7-7	15	TGTGCCAGCAGCGCGACGCGGACAGGGAGGGAGACCCAGTACTTC	CASSATRTGRETQYF
NA	NA	TRBJ1-5	TRBV2	13	TGTGCCAGCAGGCAACGGGGCAATCAGCCCCAGCATTTT	CASRQRGNQPQHF
NA	NA	TRBJ2-3	TRBV5-1	14	TGCGCCAGCAGCTCCAGGGTTAACACAGATACGCAGTATTTT	CASSSRVNTDTQYF
TRBD2	NA	TRBJ2-7	TRBV7-2	14	TGTGCCAGCAGCCACGGGGCGGGGGGGAATGAGCAGTACTTC	CASSHGAGGNEQYF
TRBD2	NA	TRBJ2-2	TRBV18	17	TGTGCCAGCTCATTCGGACTAGCGGGGAATGTCGGCGGGGAGCTGTTTTTT	CASSFGLAGNVGGELFF
NA	NA	TRBJ2-7	TRBV5-5	12	TGTGCCAGCAGTCAAGCCACCTACGAGCAGTACTTC	CASSQATYEQYF
TRBD1	NA	TRBJ2-4	TRBV18	16	TGTGCCAGCTCACGACCGGGACAGGATGGGGGGAACATTCAGTACTTC	CASSRPGQDGGNIQYF
NA	NA	TRBJ2-2	TRBV4-2	16	TGTGCCAGCAGCCCCGAGGTCATTTCGAACACCGGGGAGCTGTTTTTT	CASSPEVISNTGELFF
NA	NA	TRBJ1-3	TRBV4-3	13	TGCGCCAGCAGCCAAGACGCCGCGGACACCATATATTTT	CASSQDAADTIYF
NA	NA	TRBJ2-3	TRBV5-4	12	TGTGCCAGCAGCCCGTCGTCAGATACGCAGTATTTT	CASSPSSDTQYF
NA	NA	TRBJ2-3	TRBV28	12	TGTGCCAGCCTATCGAGCACAGATACGCAGTATTTT	CASLSSTDTQYF
TRBD1	few	TRBJ2-4	TRBV18	14	TGTGCCAGCTCACCGGGACAGGGTAGGGACATTCAGTACTTC	CASSPGQGRDIQYF
NA	NA	TRBJ1-2	TRBV7-2	16	TGTGCCAGCAGCTTAGTCACAGGCCCGAGGTCAAGCGGCTACACCTTC	CASSLVTGPRSSGYTF
NA	NA	TRBJ2-5	TRBV6-5	14	TGTGCCAGTAGCTACAGGGGCGGGGGAGAGACCCAGTACTTC	CASSYRGGGETQYF
TRBD1	NA	TRBJ2-1	TRBV6-6	14	TGTGCCAGCAGTTATTCCGGGACAGGGAATGAGCAGTTCTTC	CASSYSGTGNEQFF